Listed below are T cell receptor beta chains from one sample, sequenced in a study of blood T cell repertoires in COVID-19. Assay used: immunoSEQ multiplex PCR; TCRdb lists only in-frame clones, some missing. The sample carries some 220,000 clones, around 86% recorded once. Sequences were obtained from PBMCs or T cells enriched from blood (not recorded which). Source of these receptors: a woman between 40 and 55 years old with acute COVID-19. Both conserved end residues are part of each CDR3. D genes are given only for firm matches. Not every row has a clone size; where given, it reads once, few, many or a size class.

d_call,clone_size,v_call,j_call,cdr3_aa,cdr3_nt
.,.,TRBV7-2,TRBJ2-5,CASSFDRGTMETQYF,TGTGCCAGCAGCTTCGATAGGGGCACCATGGAGACCCAGTACTTC
.,.,TRBV5-8,TRBJ2-2,CASQNRGGFVNTGELFF,TGTGCCAGCCAGAACAGGGGGGGTTTCGTGAACACCGGGGAGCTGTTTTTT
.,.,TRBV28,TRBJ1-5,CASSWSVDQPQHF,TGTGCCAGCAGTTGGTCGGTGGATCAGCCCCAGCATTTT
.,.,TRBV27,TRBJ2-3,CASSLGRTTSDTQYF,TGTGCCAGCAGTTTAGGCAGGACTACCTCAGATACGCAGTATTTT
TRBD1,once,TRBV19,TRBJ1-2,CASSQEGTGVFPNYGYTF,TGTGCCAGTAGTCAAGAAGGGACAGGGGTTTTTCCTAACTATGGCTACACCTTC
TRBD2,once,TRBV7-2,TRBJ2-1,CASSVVRGEEQFF,TGTGCCAGCAGCGTAGTGCGGGGGGAGGAGCAGTTCTTC
.,.,TRBV6-5,TRBJ1-4,CASRSLVEKLFF,TGTGCCAGCCGAAGCTTGGTTGAAAAACTGTTTTTT
.,few,TRBV27,TRBJ1-1,CASSFDGGPDTEAFF,TGTGCCAGCAGTTTTGATGGGGGCCCGGACACTGAAGCTTTCTTT
.,.,TRBV3-1/TRBV3-2,TRBJ1-1,CASSPNTKPRRDTEAFF,TGTGCCAGCAGCCCGAATACAAAGCCCCGTCGGGACACTGAAGCTTTCTTT
.,.,TRBV19,TRBJ1-1,CATQGGYMNTEAFF,TGTGCCACCCAAGGAGGGTATATGAACACTGAAGCTTTCTTT
.,.,TRBV3-1/TRBV3-2,TRBJ1-2,CASSQDGGGGYTF,TGTGCCAGCAGCCAAGATGGCGGTGGAGGCTACACCTTC
TRBD1,.,TRBV9,TRBJ2-3,CASSVWKGAVIDTQYF,TGTGCCAGCAGCGTATGGAAGGGGGCAGTGATAGATACGCAGTATTTT
.,.,TRBV19,TRBJ1-5,CASSIRGPDNQPQHF,TGTGCCAGTAGTATCCGTGGGCCGGACAATCAGCCCCAGCATTTT
TRBD1,.,TRBV5-6,TRBJ2-1,CASSYPTGVYHEQFF,TGTGCCAGCAGCTACCCTACAGGGGTGTACCATGAGCAGTTCTTC
.,.,TRBV19,TRBJ1-5,CASRGGASNQPQHF,TGTGCCAGTAGAGGGGGGGCGAGCAATCAGCCCCAGCATTTT
.,once,TRBV24-1,TRBJ1-4,CATSDLGGKLFF,TGTGCCACCAGTGATTTAGGGGGAAAACTGTTTTTT
TRBD1,.,TRBV29-1,TRBJ1-2,CSARTGYGYTF,TGCAGCGCTAGGACAGGCTATGGCTACACCTTC
.,.,TRBV19,TRBJ1-4,CASSIRVVATNEKLFF,TGTGCCAGTAGTATTCGAGTAGTGGCAACTAATGAAAAACTGTTTTTT
.,.,TRBV7-3,TRBJ2-2,CASSLRAAPGAGELFF,TGTGCCAGCAGCTTAAGGGCCGCCCCGGGGGCCGGGGAGCTGTTTTTT
.,once,TRBV18,TRBJ1-5,CASSPNLQGAGSNQPQHF,TGTGCCAGCTCACCGAACCTACAGGGTGCAGGCAGCAATCAGCCCCAGCATTTT
.,.,TRBV18,TRBJ1-1,CASSPPQLEDTEAFF,TGTGCCAGCTCACCACCGCAGCTGGAGGACACTGAAGCTTTCTTT
.,.,TRBV2,TRBJ1-1,CASSDGSGRPEAFF,TGTGCCAGCAGTGATGGGTCAGGGCGGCCTGAAGCTTTCTTT
.,.,TRBV30,TRBJ1-1,CAWSATQAAGTEAFF,TGTGCCTGGAGTGCTACACAGGCGGCTGGAACTGAAGCTTTCTTT
.,once,TRBV7-8,TRBJ1-6,CASSLGQGSNSPLHF,TGTGCCAGCAGCTTAGGGCAGGGGTCTAATTCACCCCTCCACTTT
TRBD1,.,TRBV19,TRBJ1-2,CASQPGGYGYTF,TGTGCCAGCCAACCAGGGGGCTATGGCTACACCTTC
.,few,TRBV29-1,TRBJ1-2,CSVNTDSLYGYTF,TGCAGCGTTAACACTGACAGTCTTTATGGCTACACCTTC
.,.,TRBV3-1/TRBV3-2,TRBJ1-4,CASSQAIPPGTNEKLFF,TGTGCCAGCAGCCAGGCCATACCCCCAGGGACTAATGAAAAACTGTTTTTT
.,once,TRBV7-2,TRBJ1-2,CASSRQDYGYTF,TGTGCCAGCAGCCGACAGGACTATGGCTACACCTTC
TRBD1,few,TRBV19,TRBJ2-7,CASSMTGPPHEQYF,TGTGCCAGTAGTATGACAGGGCCACCCCACGAGCAGTACTTC
.,.,TRBV6-4,TRBJ1-5,CASNLGTYSNQPQHF,TGTGCCAGTAACCTAGGGACTTATAGCAATCAGCCCCAGCATTTT
.,.,TRBV9,TRBJ2-1,CASSPGTEIEQFF,TGTGCCAGCAGCCCCGGGACTGAGATTGAGCAGTTCTTC
TRBD2,.,TRBV13,TRBJ2-7,CASSLVNGGSEQYF,TGTGCCAGCAGCTTAGTAAACGGGGGGTCCGAGCAGTACTTC
.,.,TRBV2,TRBJ1-2,CASGAGEREGYTF,TGTGCCAGCGGGGCGGGGGAGCGCGAGGGCTACACCTTC
.,.,TRBV19,TRBJ1-3,CASSITGAGNTIYF,TGTGCCAGTAGTATTACAGGAGCTGGAAACACCATATATTTT
.,.,TRBV5-1,TRBJ2-1,CASSFDGPDNEQFF,TGCGCCAGCAGCTTCGATGGGCCGGACAATGAGCAGTTCTTC
.,.,TRBV15,TRBJ1-2,CATSLGGISGYTF,TGTGCCACCTCTCTGGGAGGGATTAGTGGCTACACCTTC
.,.,TRBV10-1,TRBJ1-5,CASSESGDNLGALEPQHF,TGCGCCAGCAGTGAGTCGGGGGATAATTTGGGGGCCTTAGAGCCCCAGCATTTT
TRBD1,.,TRBV5-4,TRBJ1-2,CASSGSPTGVGGYTF,TGTGCCAGCAGCGGGTCCCCGACAGGGGTCGGGGGCTACACCTTC
.,.,TRBV5-6,TRBJ1-1,CASRVGGNTEAFF,TGTGCCAGCAGGGTCGGGGGGAACACTGAAGCTTTCTTT
.,.,TRBV6-1,TRBJ1-6,CASSEGPRRSGGGSPLHF,TGTGCCAGCAGTGAGGGCCCGCGGAGATCGGGGGGCGGATCACCCCTCCACTTT
.,.,TRBV12-3/TRBV12-4,TRBJ1-1,CASRPGDTEAFF,TGTGCCAGCAGACCGGGGGACACTGAAGCTTTCTTT
.,.,TRBV6-5,TRBJ1-5,CASKSELFSNQPQHF,TGTGCCAGCAAAAGTGAACTTTTCTCTAATCAGCCCCAGCATTTT